One sample yielded the 8 T cell receptor beta chains listed below, sequenced in a study of T-cell memory formation after mild COVID-19. TCRdb re-derived calls from the 5' RACE reads in MiXCR, one entry per CDR3 protein. The table includes roughly 130,000 distinct CDR3 sequences, approximately 17% detected once. The material sequenced was PBMCs or a T cell subset sorted from them (not recorded which). The receptors here all came from a young man who had mild COVID-19 (a few samples of this study predate the infection). Cell type and time point are not known.

This clonotype has just a few counts. The chain has TRBV20-1 and TRBJ2-5; D not certain. The germline gives CDR1 DFQATT, CDR2 SNEGSKA (reference sequence). The CDR3 sequence is 11 residues long. The V gene lost 0 bases and the J gene lost 7 bases, with 6 bases spanning the gap. The chain's CDR3 is CSARERRTQYF. DNA for the CDR3: TGCAGTGCTAGAGAAAGAAGGACCCAGTACTTC.

The rearrangement uses TRBV5-1 and TRBJ1-3; D not resolved. Germline V gives CDR1 SGHRS, CDR2 YFSETQ. This CDR3 comprises 14 residues. The ends were cut back, 0 bases at V and 4 bases at J, with 8 bases in the middle. CDR3 coding DNA: TGCGCCAGCAGCTTGGGCCAGCAAGGAAACACCATATATTTT. This codes for CASSLGQQGNTIYF.

The rearrangement uses TRBV19 and TRBJ2-5; D possibly corresponds to TRBD1 (6 bases). The CDR3 runs 13 residues. Trimming cost V 1 base and J 5 bases, with 8 bases left between them. CDR1 and CDR2 from the germline V gene are LNHDA and SQIVND (reference sequence). This CDR3 reads CASSIAGAETQYF. Written as DNA, the CDR3 is TGTGCCAGTAGTATAGCAGGGGCGGAGACCCAGTACTTC.

The rearrangement uses TRBV28 and TRBJ2-7; TRBD1 matches at 7 bases. Germline CDR1 MDHEN, CDR2 SYDVKM. The CDR3 length is 15 residues. V lost 5 bases, J lost 2 bases, and 9 bases stayed unmatched. CDR3 loop: CASSPFGDRAYEQYF. The CDR3 bases are TGTGCCAGCAGTCCTTTTGGGGACAGAGCCTACGAGCAGTACTTC.

The genes are TRBV7-2 and TRBJ1-5; the D is unclear. The germline gives CDR1 SGHTA, CDR2 FQGNSA. V shed 8 bases and J shed 2 bases, with 22 bases lying between them. This CDR3 region has 17 residues. The CDR3 loop is CASSLAGGRGGNQPQHF. In DNA, the CDR3 is TGTGCCAGCTCCCTTGCAGGCGGGCGGGGAGGCAATCAGCCCCAGCATTTT.

This clonotype was picked up a small number of times. V is TRBV29-1 and J is TRBJ2-7; D possibly corresponds to TRBD1 (6 bases). The ends were cut back, 4 bases at V and 4 bases at J, with 11 bases in the middle. Looked up from germline, CDR1 is SQVTM and CDR2 is ANQGSEA. The CDR3 loop spans 12 amino acids. The CDR3 spells CSVARRGYEQYF. The CDR3 DNA is TGCAGCGTTGCACGCAGGGGATACGAGCAGTACTTC.

This clonotype has more than one count but fewer than ten. The chain recombines TRBV7-2 with TRBJ2-7; 7 positions match TRBD1. V lost 1 base to trimming and J lost 2 bases; unmatched junction nucleotides: 2. The CDR3 sequence is 14 residues long. Per the germline V gene, CDR1 is SGHTA and CDR2 is FQGNSA. The CDR3 DNA sequence: TGTGCCAGCAGCTTAGGAGGGACAGCCTACGAGCAGTACTTC. It translates to CASSLGGTAYEQYF.

In its sample, this clonotype was seen a few times. V is TRBV20-1 and J is TRBJ2-3, with 8 positions matching TRBD1. CDR3 size: 13 residues. The V segment lost 2 bases and the J segment 4 bases; nucleotides outside the gene matches: 2. Germline lookup yields CDR1 DFQATT and CDR2 SNEGSKA (reference sequence). The CDR3 loop reads CSARQGAADTQYF. Here the CDR3 DNA reads TGCAGTGCTAGACAGGGGGCCGCAGATACGCAGTATTTT.